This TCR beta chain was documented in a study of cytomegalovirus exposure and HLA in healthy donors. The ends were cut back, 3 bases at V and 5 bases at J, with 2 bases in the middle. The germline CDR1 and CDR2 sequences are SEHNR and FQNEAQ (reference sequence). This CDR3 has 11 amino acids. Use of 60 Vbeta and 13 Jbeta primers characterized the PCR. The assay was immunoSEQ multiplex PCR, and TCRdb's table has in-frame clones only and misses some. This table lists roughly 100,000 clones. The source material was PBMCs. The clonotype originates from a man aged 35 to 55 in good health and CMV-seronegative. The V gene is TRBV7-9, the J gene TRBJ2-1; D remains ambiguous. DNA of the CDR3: TGTGCCAGCAGCTTTAACAATGAGCAGTTCTTC. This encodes CASSFNNEQFF.